This T cell receptor beta chain appears in the sequencing data of a study of T cells in Graves' hyperthyroidism and ophthalmopathy. Across the whole study: Blood was drawn when the patient was first diagnosed and still untreated.

Clinical symptoms, serum thyroxine, TRAb, thyroid ultrasound and orbital computed tomography informed diagnoses. Sampled blood dates from first hyperthyroidism diagnosis, and it precedes any ophthalmopathy symptoms. Template material for amplifying TCR beta CDR3 regions consisted of RNA transcripts. TCR CDR3 regions were first amplified by RT-PCR with HTBI primers. Each CDR3 protein gets one entry after TCRdb re-called the multiplex PCR reads with MiXCR. Of 550,000 to 650,000 distinct CDR3 sequences in the sample, about 15% were seen once. This clonotype was seen ten or more times. The receptor's source is a young woman with Graves' hyperthyroidism that later progressed to Graves' ophthalmopathy. The sequencing input was blood.

This CDR3 is CASSPGTGVGYTF. The CDR3 bases are TGTGCCAGCAGCCCCGGGACAGGCGTTGGCTACACCTTC. J is TRBJ1-2 and V is TRBV12-3 or TRBV12-4; 8 bases are a match to TRBD1. The CDR3 spans 13 residues. V dropped 6 bases and J dropped 7; count of bases not matched to a gene: 7.